The present TCR beta chain was sequenced within a study of CD8+CD57+ T cells in acquired aplastic anemia. Study details: Average DNA yield from sorted CD4+ and CD8+ cells was about 3 ug.

For CDR3 and TCR beta VDJ profiling, genomic DNA was the template used. One entry per CDR3 protein, called by TCRdb with MiXCR from the reads. The repertoire holds 190,000 or so distinct CDR3 sequences, with 48% as singletons. There are many counts of this clonotype. This CDR3 comprises 12 residues. Trimming shortened V by 3 bases and J by 6 bases, and 6 bases separated the two germline ends. The germline V gene encodes CDR1 ENHRY and CDR2 SYGVKD. Patients chosen for sequencing had CD8+CD57+ cells that had expanded, as shown by flow cytometry. Every patient had severe acquired aplastic anemia. Sampling of blood occurred while the patients had still received no therapy.

The chain is built from TRBV10-3 and TRBJ2-1, with a possible D match to TRBD2 (5 bases). Input material: sorted CD4+, CD8+, or CD8+CD57+ T cells (not recorded which) from PBMCs. The sequence came from a human donor with aplastic anemia. The CDR3 sequence: CAISETSNEQFF. CDR3 in DNA: TGTGCCATCAGTGAAACTAGCAATGAGCAGTTCTTC.